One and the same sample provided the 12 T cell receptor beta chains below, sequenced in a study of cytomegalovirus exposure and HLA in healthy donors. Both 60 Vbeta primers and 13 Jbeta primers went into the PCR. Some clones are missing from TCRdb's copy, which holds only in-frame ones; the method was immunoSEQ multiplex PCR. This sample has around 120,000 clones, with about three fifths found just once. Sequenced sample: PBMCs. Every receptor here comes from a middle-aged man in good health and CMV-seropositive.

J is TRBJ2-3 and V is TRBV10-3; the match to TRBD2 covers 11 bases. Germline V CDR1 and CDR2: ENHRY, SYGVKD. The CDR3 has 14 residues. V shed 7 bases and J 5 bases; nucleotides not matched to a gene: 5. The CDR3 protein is CAITSGTSGDTQYF. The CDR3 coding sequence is TGTGCCATCACCTCCGGGACTAGCGGAGATACGCAGTATTTT.

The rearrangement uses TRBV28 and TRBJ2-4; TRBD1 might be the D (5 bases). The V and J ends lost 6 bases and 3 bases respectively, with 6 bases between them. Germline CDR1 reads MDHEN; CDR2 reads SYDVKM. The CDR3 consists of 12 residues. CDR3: CASRGDKNIQYF. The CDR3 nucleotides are TGTGCCAGCAGAGGGGACAAAAACATTCAGTACTTC.

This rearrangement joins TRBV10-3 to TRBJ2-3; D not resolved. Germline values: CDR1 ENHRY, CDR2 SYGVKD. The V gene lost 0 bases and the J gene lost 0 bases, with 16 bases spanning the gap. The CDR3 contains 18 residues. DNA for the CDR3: TGTGCCATCAGTGAGTCGATCCTTCCAGGATCTAGCACAGATACGCAGTATTTT. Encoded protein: CAISESILPGSSTDTQYF.

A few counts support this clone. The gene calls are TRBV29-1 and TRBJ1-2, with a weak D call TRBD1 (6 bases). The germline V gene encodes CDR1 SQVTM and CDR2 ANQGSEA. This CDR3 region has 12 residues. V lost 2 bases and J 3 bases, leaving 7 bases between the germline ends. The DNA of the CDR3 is TGCAGCGTTGAAACAGGGTACTATGGCTACACCTTC. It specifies CSVETGYYGYTF.

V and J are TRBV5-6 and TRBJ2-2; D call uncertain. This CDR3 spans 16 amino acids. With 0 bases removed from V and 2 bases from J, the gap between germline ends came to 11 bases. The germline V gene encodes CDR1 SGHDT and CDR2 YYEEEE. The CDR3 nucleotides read TGTGCCAGCAGCTTGGGGGCAGGAATTAACACCGGGGAGCTGTTTTTT. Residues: CASSLGAGINTGELFF.

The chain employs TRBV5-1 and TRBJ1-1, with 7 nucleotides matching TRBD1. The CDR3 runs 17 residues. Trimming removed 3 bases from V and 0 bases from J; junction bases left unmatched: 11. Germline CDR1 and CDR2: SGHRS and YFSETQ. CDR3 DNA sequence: TGCGCCAGCAGCTCGGGGACAGCCGAGACGATGAACACTGAAGCTTTCTTT. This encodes CASSSGTAETMNTEAFF.

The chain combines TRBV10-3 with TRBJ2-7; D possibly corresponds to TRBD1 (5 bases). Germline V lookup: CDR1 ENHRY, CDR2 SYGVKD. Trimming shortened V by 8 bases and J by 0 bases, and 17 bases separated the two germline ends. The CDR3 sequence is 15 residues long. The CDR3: CAIGRQSFGSYEQYF. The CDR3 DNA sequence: TGTGCCATCGGAAGACAGTCGTTCGGCTCCTACGAGCAGTACTTC.

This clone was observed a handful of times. CDR3 protein: CSVGLAGDTQYF. DNA for the CDR3: TGCAGCGTTGGACTAGCGGGTGATACGCAGTATTTT. This chain joins TRBV29-1 and TRBJ2-3, with 10 bases aligning to TRBD2. Germline values: CDR1 SQVTM, CDR2 ANQGSEA. J lost 6 bases, V lost 4 bases, and 1 base had no gene match. The CDR3 covers 12 residues.

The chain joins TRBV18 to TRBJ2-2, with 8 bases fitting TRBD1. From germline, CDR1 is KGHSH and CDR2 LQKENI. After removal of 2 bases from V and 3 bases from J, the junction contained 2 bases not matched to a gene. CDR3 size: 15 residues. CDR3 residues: CASSPGTGHTGELFF. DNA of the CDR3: TGTGCCAGCTCACCAGGGACAGGTCACACCGGGGAGCTGTTTTTT.

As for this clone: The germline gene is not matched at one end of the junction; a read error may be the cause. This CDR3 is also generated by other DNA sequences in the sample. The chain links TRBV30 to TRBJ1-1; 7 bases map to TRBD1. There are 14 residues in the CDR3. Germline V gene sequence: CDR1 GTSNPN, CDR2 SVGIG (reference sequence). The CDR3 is CAWRGGQWGTEAFF. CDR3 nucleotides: TGTGCGTGGAGGGGGGGACAGTGGGGGACTGAAGCTTTCTTT.

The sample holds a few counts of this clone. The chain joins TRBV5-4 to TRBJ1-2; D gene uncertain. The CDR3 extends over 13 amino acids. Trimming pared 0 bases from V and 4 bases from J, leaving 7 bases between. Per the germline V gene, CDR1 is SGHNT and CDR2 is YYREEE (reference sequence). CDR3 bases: TGTGCCAGCAGCTTGGTGACGGGCTATGGCTACACCTTC. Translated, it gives CASSLVTGYGYTF.

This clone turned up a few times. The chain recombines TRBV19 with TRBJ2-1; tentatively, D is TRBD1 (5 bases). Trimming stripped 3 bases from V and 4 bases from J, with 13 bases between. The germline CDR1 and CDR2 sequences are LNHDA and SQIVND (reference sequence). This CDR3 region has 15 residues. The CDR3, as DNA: TGTGCCAGTAGTATCCAGGGCTATTGGTACAATGAGCAGTTCTTC. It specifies CASSIQGYWYNEQFF. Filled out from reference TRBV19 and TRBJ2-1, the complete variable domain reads DGGITQSPKYLFRKEGQNVTLSCEQNLNHDAMYWYRQDPGQGLRLIYYSQIVNDFQKGDIAEGYSVSREKKESFPLTVTSAQKNPTAFYLCASSIQGYWYNEQFFGPGTRLTVL.